This TCR beta chain derives from a study of shared clonotypes between healthy human individuals. Study-wide results and caveats: Large depth notwithstanding, sorted-subset sequencing proved incomplete by rarefaction. Estimated richness values were generally larger in naive subsets than in memory subsets. Around 5.4% of naive CD4 clonotypes were common to a few donors.

Only in-frame clones appear in the TCRdb table, and some are missing; sequencing was by immunoSEQ multiplex PCR. There are about 2.1 million clones in the sample; 80% to 95% occur only once, and around 1.7% lies in the top ten. The naive CD8 population came from CD45RO-negative cells selected for CCR7, without terminally differentiated effector memory CD45RA+ cells. Trimming cost V 2 bases and J 7 bases; bases outside gene matches: 12. Germline CDR1 SGHKS, CDR2 YYEKEE (reference sequence). The CDR3 consists of 15 residues. On this clone: Its antigen is not identified.

V is TRBV5-5 and J is TRBJ2-7; 7 bases are a match to TRBD1. The sequence came from a man in his late teens or twenties in good health. Some clones in this sample may be carry-over from other donors' samples. The specimen was naive CD8+ T cells from PBMCs. The CDR3 nucleotides are TGTGCCAGCAGCTTCCCCGCGCAGGGGGTACTAGAGCAGTACTTC. This codes for CASSFPAQGVLEQYF.